The entry that follows covers one TCR beta chain sequence. Its antigen is not identified. This sample was included in a study of chemoradiotherapy in HPV16-positive cancers. Whole-study results and caveats: Better recurrence-free survival went with HPV-responsive T-cell expansion in HPV16-positive patients.

Measured with immunoSEQ multiplex PCR; TCRdb has only the in-frame clones, and not every one. The sample has more than 2,000 clones, roughly 83% seen once; the top ten hold under 3%. The V and J ends lost 1 base and 12 bases respectively, with 15 bases between them. The CDR3 extends over 13 amino acids. Germline assignment: CDR1 SGHVS and CDR2 FQNEAQ. The V call is TRBV7-8, the J call TRBJ1-2; a weak D match, TRBD1 (5 bases). The sequence was collected from a human donor with HPV-associated anogenital cancer. The sample consisted of tumor tissue, taken from a patient who underwent chemoradiotherapy. The CDR3 nucleotides read TGTGCCAGCAGCTTAGAGGGACCCCGAGGGAACACCTTC. It specifies CASSLEGPRGNTF.